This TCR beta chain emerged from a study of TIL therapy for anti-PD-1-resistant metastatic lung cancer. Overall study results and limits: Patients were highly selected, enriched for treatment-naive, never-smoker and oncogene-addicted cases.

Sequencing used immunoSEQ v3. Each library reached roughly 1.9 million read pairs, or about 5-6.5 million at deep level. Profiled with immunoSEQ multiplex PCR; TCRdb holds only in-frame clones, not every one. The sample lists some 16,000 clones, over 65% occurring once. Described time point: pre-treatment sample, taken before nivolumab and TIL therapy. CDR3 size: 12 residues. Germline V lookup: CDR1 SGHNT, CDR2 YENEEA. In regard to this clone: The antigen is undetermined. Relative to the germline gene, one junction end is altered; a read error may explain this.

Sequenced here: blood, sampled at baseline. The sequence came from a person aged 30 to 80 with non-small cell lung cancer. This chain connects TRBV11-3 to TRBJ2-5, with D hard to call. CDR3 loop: CASSLDQGTQYF. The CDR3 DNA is TGTGCCAGCAGCTTAGATCAAGGGACCCAGTACTTC.